This paragraph reports one TCR beta chain. What it binds is not known. Data came from immunoSEQ multiplex PCR; TCRdb stores just in-frame clones and leaves some out. The repertoire holds some 44,000 clones, 65% to 90% seen once, with about 4.6% in the top ten. The sample is drawn from a study of a mutant IDH1 vaccine in newly diagnosed glioma. Across the study: Vaccines were first given 4-6 weeks after radiotherapy alone, or with temozolomide cycles.

The time point denotes: week 35, safety follow-up. Doses comprised 300 ug of mutant IDH1 20-mer peptide each, plus topical imiquimod. V was trimmed by 6 bases and J by 10 bases, leaving 13 bases between them. Germline V CDR1 and CDR2: MNHEY, SMNVEV (reference sequence). The CDR3 contains 13 residues. Findings and caveats of the study: Across multiple MHC alleles, 93.3% of patients had vaccine-induced responses.

The TCR originated in a woman aged 45-59 years with glioma. The sequences come from PBMCs, collected from a glioma patient whose treatment included an IDH1 peptide vaccine. The J gene is TRBJ1-6, the V gene TRBV27; TRBD1 is a possible D gene (5 bases). CDR3 residues: CASRRDLGSPLHF. The CDR3 DNA is TGTGCCAGCAGGAGGGACCTGGGATCACCCCTCCACTTT.